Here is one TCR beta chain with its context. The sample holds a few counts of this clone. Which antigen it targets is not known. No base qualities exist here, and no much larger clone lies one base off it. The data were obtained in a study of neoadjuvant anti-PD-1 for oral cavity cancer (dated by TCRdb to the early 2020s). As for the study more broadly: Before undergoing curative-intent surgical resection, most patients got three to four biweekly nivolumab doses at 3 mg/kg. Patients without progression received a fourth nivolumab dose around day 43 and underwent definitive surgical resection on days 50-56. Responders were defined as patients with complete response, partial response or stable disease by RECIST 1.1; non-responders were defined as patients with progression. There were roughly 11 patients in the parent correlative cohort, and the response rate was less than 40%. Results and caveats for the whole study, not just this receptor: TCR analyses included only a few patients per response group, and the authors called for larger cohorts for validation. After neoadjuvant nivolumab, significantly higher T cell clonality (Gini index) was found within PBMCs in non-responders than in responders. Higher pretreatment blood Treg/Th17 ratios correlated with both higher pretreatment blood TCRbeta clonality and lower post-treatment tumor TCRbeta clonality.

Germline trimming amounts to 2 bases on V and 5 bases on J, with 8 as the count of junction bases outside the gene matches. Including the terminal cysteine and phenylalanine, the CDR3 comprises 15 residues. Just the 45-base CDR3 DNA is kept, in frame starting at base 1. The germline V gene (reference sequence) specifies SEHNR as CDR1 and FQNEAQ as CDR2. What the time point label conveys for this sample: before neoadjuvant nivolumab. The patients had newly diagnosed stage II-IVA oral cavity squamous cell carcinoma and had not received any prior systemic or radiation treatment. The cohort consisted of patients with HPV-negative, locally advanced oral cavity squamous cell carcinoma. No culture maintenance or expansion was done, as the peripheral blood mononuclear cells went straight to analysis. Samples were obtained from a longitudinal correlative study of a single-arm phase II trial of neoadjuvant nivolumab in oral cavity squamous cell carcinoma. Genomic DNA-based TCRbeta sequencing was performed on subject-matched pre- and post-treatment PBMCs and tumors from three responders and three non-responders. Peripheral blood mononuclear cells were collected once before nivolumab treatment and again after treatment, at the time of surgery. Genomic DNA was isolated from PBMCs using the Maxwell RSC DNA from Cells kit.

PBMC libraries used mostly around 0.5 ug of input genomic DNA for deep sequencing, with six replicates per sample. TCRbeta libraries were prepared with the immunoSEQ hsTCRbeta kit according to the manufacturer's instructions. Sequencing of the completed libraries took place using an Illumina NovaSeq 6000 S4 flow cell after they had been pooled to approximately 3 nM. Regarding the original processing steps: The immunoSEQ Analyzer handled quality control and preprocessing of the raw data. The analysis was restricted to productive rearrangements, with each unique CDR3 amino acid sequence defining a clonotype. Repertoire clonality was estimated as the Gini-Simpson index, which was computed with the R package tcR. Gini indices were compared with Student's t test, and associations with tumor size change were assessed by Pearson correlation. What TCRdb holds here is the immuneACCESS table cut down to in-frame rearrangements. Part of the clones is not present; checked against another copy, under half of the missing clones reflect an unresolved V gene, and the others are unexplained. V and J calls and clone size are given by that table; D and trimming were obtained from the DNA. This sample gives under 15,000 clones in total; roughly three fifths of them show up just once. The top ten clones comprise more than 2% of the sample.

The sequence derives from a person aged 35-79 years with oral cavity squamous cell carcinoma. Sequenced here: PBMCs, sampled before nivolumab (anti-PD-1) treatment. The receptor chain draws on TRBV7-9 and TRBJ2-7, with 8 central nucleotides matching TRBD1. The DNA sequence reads TGTGCCAGCAGCTTAATTGGACAGGGTGCCGACGAGCAGTACTTC. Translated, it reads CASSLIGQGADEQYF.